Sequencing of this T cell receptor beta chain was carried out in a study of vaccination and CD4 T cells after COVID-19. Remarks on this clonotype: Its antigen is undetermined.

Sequenced with the Oncomine TCR Beta short-read assay was DNA taken from cultured CD4+ T cells. TCRdb re-called the PCR reads through MiXCR, storing one row per CDR3 protein. The sample has over 14,000 distinct CDR3 sequences, 43% seen once; the top ten hold over 15%. Per germline, CDR1 MNHNS and CDR2 SASEGT. V was cut by 2 bases and J by 3 bases, with 12 bases left in between. The CDR3 runs 15 residues. As to treatment: approximately nine-day PBMC culture with coronavirus spike peptide pools or control peptides (ViraFEST assay). V is TRBV6-1 and J is TRBJ2-3; tentative D call: TRBD2 (7 bases). Material: cultured CD4+ T cells from blood. The sequence derives from a human donor with COVID-19. The CDR3 DNA reads as TGTGCCAGCAGTGAAACGGGGGGCATAACAGATACGCAGTATTTT. It encodes CASSETGGITDTQYF.